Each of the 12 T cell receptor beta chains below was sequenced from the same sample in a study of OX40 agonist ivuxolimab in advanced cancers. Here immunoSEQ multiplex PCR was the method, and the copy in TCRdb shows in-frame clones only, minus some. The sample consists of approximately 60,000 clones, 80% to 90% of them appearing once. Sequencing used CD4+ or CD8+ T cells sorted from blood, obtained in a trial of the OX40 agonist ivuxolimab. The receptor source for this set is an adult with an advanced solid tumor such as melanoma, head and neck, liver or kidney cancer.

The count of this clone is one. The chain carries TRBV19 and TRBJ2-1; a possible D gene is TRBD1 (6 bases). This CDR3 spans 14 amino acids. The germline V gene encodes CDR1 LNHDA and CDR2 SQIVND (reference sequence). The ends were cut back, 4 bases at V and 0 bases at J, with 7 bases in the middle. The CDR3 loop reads CASSKGVSYNEQFF. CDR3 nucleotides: TGTGCCAGTAGTAAGGGGGTCTCCTACAATGAGCAGTTCTTC.

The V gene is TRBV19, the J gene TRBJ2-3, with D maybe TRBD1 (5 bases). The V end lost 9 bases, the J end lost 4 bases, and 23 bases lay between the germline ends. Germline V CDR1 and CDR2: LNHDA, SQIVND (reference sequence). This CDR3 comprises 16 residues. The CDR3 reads CASKRQGPSRADTQYF. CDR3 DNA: TGTGCCAGCAAAAGGCAGGGCCCCAGTAGGGCAGATACGCAGTATTTT.

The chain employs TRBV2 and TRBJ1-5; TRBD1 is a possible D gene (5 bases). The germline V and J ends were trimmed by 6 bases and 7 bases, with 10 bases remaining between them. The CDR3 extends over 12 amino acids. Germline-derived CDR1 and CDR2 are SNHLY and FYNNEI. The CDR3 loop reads CASRGEGQPQHF. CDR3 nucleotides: TGTGCCAGCAGAGGGGAGGGACAGCCCCAGCATTTT.

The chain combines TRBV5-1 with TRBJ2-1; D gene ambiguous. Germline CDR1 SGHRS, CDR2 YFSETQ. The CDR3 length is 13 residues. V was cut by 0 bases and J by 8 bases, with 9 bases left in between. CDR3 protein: CASSLVGGDEQFF. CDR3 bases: TGCGCCAGCAGCTTGGTTGGTGGGGATGAGCAGTTCTTC.

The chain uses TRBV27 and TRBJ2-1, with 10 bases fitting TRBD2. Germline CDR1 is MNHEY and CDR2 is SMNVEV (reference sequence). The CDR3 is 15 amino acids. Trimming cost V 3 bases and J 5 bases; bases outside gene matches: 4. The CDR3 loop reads CASSLVLAGDNEQFF. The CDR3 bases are TGTGCCAGCAGTTTGGTCCTAGCGGGGGACAATGAGCAGTTCTTC.

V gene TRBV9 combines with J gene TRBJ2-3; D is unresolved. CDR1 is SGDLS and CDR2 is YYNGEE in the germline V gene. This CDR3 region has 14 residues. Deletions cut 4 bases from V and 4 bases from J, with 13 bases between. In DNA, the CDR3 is TGTGCCAGCAGCCCCCTCACGAGGCCAGATACGCAGTATTTT. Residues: CASSPLTRPDTQYF.

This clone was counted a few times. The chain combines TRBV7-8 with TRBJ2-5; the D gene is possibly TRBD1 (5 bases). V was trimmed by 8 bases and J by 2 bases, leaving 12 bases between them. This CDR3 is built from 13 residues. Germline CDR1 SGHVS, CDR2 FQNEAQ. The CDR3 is CASQQEVQETQYF. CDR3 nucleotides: TGTGCCAGCCAACAGGAAGTTCAAGAGACCCAGTACTTC.

CDR3 DNA sequence: TGTGCCAGCAGTGAATTGGGCCCGTGGGAGACCCAGTACTTC. Protein sequence: CASSELGPWETQYF. The rearrangement uses TRBV6-1 and TRBJ2-5; unclear D gene. With 2 bases removed from V and 5 bases from J, the gap between germline ends came to 12 bases. Germline V gives CDR1 MNHNS, CDR2 SASEGT. This CDR3 is built from 14 residues.

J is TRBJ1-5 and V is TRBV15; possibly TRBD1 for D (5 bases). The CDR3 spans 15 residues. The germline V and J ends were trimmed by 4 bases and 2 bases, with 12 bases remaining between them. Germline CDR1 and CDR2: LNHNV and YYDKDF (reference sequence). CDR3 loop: CATSTSVGGNQPQHF. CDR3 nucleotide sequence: TGTGCCACCAGCACTTCGGTGGGGGGCAATCAGCCCCAGCATTTT.

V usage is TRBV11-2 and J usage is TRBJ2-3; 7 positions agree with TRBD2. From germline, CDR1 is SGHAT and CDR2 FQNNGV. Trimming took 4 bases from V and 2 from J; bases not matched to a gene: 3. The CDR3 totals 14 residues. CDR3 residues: CASSSSGFTDTQYF. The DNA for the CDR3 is TGTGCCAGCAGCTCTAGCGGATTCACAGATACGCAGTATTTT.

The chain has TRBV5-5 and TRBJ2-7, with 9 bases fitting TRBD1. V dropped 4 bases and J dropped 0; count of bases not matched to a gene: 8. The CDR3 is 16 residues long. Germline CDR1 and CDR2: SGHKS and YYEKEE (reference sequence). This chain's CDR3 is CASSLPVTGGSYEQYF. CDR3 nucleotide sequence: TGTGCCAGCAGCCTACCAGTGACAGGGGGCTCCTACGAGCAGTACTTC. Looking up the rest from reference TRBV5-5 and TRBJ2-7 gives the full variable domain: DAGVTQSPTHLIKTRGQQVTLRCSPISGHKSVSWYQQVLGQGPQFIFQYYEKEERGRGNFPDRFSARQFPNYSSELNVNALLLGDSALYLCASSLPVTGGSYEQYFGPGTRLTVT.

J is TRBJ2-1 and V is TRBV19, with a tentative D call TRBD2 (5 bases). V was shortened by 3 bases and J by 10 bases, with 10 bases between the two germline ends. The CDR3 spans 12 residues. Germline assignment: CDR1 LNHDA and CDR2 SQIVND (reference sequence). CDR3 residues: CASSMHGGEQFF. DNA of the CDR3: TGTGCCAGTAGTATGCACGGCGGGGAGCAGTTCTTC.